What follows is one T cell receptor beta chain and its context. Its antigen is undetermined. Other DNA sequences in the sample encode the same CDR3. Germline V lookup: CDR1 SEHNR, CDR2 FQNEAQ (reference sequence). CDR3 length: 13 amino acids. Trimming pared 1 base from V and 2 bases from J, leaving 5 bases between. The data were taken from a study of shared clonotypes between healthy human individuals. Whole-study findings and limits: In this cohort, only blood was sampled, and tissue repertoires likely differ. Several donors held approximately 5% of naive CD4 clonotypes in common. Estimated richness was generally greater in naive than memory subsets. Clonotypes shared by all four sorted-subset donors had higher generation probabilities than non-shared clonotypes.

Profiled with immunoSEQ multiplex PCR; TCRdb holds only in-frame clones, not every one. This sample has over a million clones, with under 80% found just once. This TCR came from a man between 18 and 29 years old in good health. The sample comprised memory CD4+ T cells sorted from blood. Subset here: CD45RA-negative fraction. This chain connects TRBV7-9 to TRBJ1-2; D is uncertain. The CDR3 spells CASSLGRNYGYTF. The CDR3 region has the DNA TGTGCCAGCAGCTTAGGGCGGAACTATGGCTACACCTTC. Full variable domain (missing parts from reference TRBV7-9 and TRBJ1-2): DTGVSQNPRHKITKRGQNVTFRCDPISEHNRLYWYRQTLGQGPEFLTYFQNEAQLEKSRLLSDRFSAERPKGSFSTLEIQRTEQGDSAMYLCASSLGRNYGYTFGSGTRLTVV.